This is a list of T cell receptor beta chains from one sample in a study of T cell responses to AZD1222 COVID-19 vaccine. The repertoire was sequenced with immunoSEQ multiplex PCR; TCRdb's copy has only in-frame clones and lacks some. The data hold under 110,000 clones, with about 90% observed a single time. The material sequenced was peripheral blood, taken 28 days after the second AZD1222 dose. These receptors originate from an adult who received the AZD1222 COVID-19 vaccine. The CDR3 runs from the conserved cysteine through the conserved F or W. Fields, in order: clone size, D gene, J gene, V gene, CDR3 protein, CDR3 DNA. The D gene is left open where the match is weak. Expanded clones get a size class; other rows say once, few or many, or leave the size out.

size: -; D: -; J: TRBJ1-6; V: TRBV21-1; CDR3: CASSAPGPEALHF; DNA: TGTGCCAGCAGCGCACCGGGCCCTGAGGCCCTCCACTTT
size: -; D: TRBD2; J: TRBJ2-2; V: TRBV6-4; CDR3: CASSTGLAGTGELFF; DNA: TGTGCCAGCAGTACCGGACTAGCGGGCACCGGGGAGCTGTTTTTT
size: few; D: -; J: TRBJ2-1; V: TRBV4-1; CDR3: CASSSFVVNEQFF; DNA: TGCGCCAGCAGCTCCTTTGTTGTCAATGAGCAGTTCTTC
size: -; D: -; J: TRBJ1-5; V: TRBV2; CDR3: CASSENSRGGQPQHF; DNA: TGTGCCAGCAGTGAAAACTCCAGGGGAGGTCAGCCCCAGCATTTT
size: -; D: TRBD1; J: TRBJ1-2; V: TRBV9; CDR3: CASSAPRDSFYGYTF; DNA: TGTGCCAGCAGCGCTCCGAGGGACAGTTTTTATGGCTACACCTTC
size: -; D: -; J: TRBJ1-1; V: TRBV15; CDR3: CATSRDPGQVTEAFF; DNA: TGTGCCACCAGCAGAGATCCTGGGCAGGTGACTGAAGCTTTCTTT
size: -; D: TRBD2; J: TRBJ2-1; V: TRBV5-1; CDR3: CASSRTSYNEQFF; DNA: TGCGCCAGCAGCCGGACTAGCTACAATGAGCAGTTCTTC
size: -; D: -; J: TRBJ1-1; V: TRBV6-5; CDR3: CASRAWPEAFF; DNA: TGTGCCAGCAGGGCGTGGCCTGAAGCTTTCTTT
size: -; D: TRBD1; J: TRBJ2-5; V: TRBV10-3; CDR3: CAIEDREEETQYF; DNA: TGTGCCATCGAAGACAGGGAAGAAGAGACCCAGTACTTC
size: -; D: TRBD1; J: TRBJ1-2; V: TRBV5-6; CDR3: CASSPLGQEDTRNYGYTF; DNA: TGTGCCAGCAGCCCCCTAGGACAGGAAGATACTCGAAACTATGGCTACACCTTC
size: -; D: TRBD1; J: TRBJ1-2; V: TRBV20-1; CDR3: CSASPRGRDYGYTF; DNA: TGCAGTGCTAGTCCCAGGGGGCGCGACTATGGCTACACCTTC
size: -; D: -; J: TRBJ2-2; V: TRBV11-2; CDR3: CASSQSTGIGELFF; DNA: TGTGCCAGCAGCCAATCGACAGGAATCGGGGAGCTGTTTTTT